The sequence of this T cell receptor beta chain was determined in a study of tumor-infiltrating lymphocytes in localized non-small cell lung cancer (dated by TCRdb to the early 2020s). Study-level background: Several histologies were represented in the cohort, which also included both smokers and never-smokers as well as patients whose samples were collected after neoadjuvant chemotherapy. Each patient provided resected tumor tissue plus uninvolved lung tissue from the same patient, with the uninvolved lung tissue described as non-adjacent to the tumor. Flow cytometry, multiplex immunofluorescence, RNA-seq, exome sequencing and proteomics were applied to the same patients as TCR sequencing, which was one of several integrated assays. The overall ICON cohort comprised some 140 surgical patients with localized non-small cell lung cancer whose tumors were resected. For 50 to 55 patients, immunoSEQ T-cell fraction was compared between paired tumor and uninvolved lung. Points the paper makes about the study in general: The TCR-derived T-cell fraction showed no difference between the flow cytometry-defined immunotypes IM1 (good prognosis) and IM2 (poor prognosis). Assay coverage differed among patients according to how much tissue was available, so only a subset of the cohort had TCR sequencing. In line with immunofluorescence CD3 counts, TCRbeta sequencing supported higher T cell infiltration in tumors compared with uninvolved lung tissue. Because different assays used different pieces of the same tissue, intratumor heterogeneity could not be separated from technical variation.

The T-cell fraction in tumor and uninvolved lung tissue was obtained from TCR sequencing using the immunoSEQ assay. Regarding the original processing steps: For survival analysis, patients were divided into high (upper tertile) and low (lower two tertiles) T-cell fraction groups, which were compared by log-rank test. A signed-rank test was used to test paired tumor versus uninvolved lung differences in T-cell fraction. In TCRdb, the immuneACCESS table is reduced to in-frame sequences with V and J assigned. These tables do not hold every clone; where another copy was compared, an unresolved V gene accounts for under half, and the others remain unexplained. V and J calls and clone size follow that table, whereas D and trimming were derived from the DNA. A total of approximately 4,000 clones appear in this sample, around 66% of them only once. The biggest ten clones account for roughly a quarter of the sample.

This clone was counted a single time. It has no known antigen specificity. Per-base quality was not reported, and no clone a single base away is much larger than it. V is shortened by 0 bases, J by 2 bases, and the region joining them spans 15 bases. Reading from cysteine to phenylalanine, the CDR3 counts 17 amino acids. Only the CDR3 part of the read is kept: 51 bases, read in frame from the first base. CDR1 and CDR2 are read off the germline V gene as SGHRS and YFSETQ. Patient enrollment in ICON started in April 2016, and the final patient was enrolled in 2018. In a subcohort of approximately 76 patients, fresh tumor and matched uninvolved tissue were collected for in-depth immune analyses, with TCR sequencing among those analyses. DNA isolated from bulk tissue, without cell sorting, was used for TCR sequencing.

The origin of this receptor is a human donor with non-small cell lung cancer. Sequenced input: uninvolved lung tissue not adjacent to the tumor. Recombination joined TRBV5-1 with TRBJ1-3; no D gene is confidently identified. The CDR3: CASSLETSGWTGNTIYF. The DNA sequence is TGCGCCAGCAGCTTGGAGACATCGGGCTGGACTGGAAACACCATATATTTT.